This T cell receptor beta chain comes out of a study of T cell repertoires in cytomegalovirus infection. Study-wide results and limits: Ex vivo, HLA-C-restricted CMV-specific TCR beta clonotypes prevailed over the rest of the response.

Using its own MiXCR run on the reads, TCRdb lists one record per CDR3 protein. Among roughly 110,000 distinct CDR3 sequences listed, 9.5% to 13% were seen once. This clonotype turned up a few times. What it recognizes is unknown. There are 18 residues in the CDR3. Germline CDR1 MNHNY, CDR2 SVGAGI (reference sequence). V was clipped by 7 bases and J by 0 bases; unmatched bases: 14. The material sequenced was PBMCs, sequenced either directly or after in vitro stimulation (not recorded which). The chain carries TRBV6-6 and TRBJ1-3; 8 nucleotides align to TRBD1. The receptor's source is a human donor in good health (CMV status not recorded). Some clones in this sample may be carry-over from other donors' samples. For the CDR3, the DNA is TGTGCCAGCAAAGGGGCAGGGGGCGAGAGGGACTCTGGAAACACCATATATTTT. This gives the protein CASKGAGGERDSGNTIYF.